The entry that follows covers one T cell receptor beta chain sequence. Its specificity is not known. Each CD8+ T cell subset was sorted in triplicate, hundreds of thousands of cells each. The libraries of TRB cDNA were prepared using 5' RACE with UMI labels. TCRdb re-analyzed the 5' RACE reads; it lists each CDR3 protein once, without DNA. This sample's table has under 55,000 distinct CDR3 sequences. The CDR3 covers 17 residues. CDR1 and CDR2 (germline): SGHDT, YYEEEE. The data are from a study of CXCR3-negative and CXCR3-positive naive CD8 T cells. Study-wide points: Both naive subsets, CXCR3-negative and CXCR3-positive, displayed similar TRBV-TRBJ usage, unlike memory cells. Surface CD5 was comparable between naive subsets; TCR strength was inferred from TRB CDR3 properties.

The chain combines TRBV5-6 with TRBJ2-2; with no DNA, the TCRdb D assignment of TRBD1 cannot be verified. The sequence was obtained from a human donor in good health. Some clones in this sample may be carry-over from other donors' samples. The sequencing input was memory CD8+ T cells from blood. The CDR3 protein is CASSLWPGHPNTGELFF.